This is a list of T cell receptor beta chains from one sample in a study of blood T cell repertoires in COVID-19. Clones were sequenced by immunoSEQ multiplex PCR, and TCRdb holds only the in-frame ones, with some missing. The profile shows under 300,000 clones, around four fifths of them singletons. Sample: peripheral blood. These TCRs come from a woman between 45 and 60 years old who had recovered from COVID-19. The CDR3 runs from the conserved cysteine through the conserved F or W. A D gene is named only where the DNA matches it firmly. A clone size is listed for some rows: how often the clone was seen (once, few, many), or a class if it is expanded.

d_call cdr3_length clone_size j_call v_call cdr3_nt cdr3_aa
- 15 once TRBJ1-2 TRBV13 TGTGCCAGCAGCTTAAGAGGTCCGGGGGACTATGGCTACACCTTC CASSLRGPGDYGYTF
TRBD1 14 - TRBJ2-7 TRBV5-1 TGCGCCAGCAGCCAAGGACAGGGTGTCCACGAGCAGTACTTC CASSQGQGVHEQYF
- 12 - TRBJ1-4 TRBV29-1 TGCAGCGCTAGGGGGGGTCCTGAAAAACTGTTTTTT CSARGGPEKLFF
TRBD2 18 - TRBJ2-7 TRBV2 TGTGCCAGCAGTGAAGGACTAGCGGGGCTCCGCAGCTCCTACGAGCAGTACTTC CASSEGLAGLRSSYEQYF
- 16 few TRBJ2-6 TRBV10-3 TGTGCCATCAGTGAGTCGGAGGGTTCTGGGGCCAACGTCCTGACTTTC CAISESEGSGANVLTF
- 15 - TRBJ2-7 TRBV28 TGTGCCAGCAGTTTATCGGGCGGGTGGGCCTACGAGCAGTACTTC CASSLSGGWAYEQYF
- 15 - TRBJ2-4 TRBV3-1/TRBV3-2 TGTGCCAGCAGCCGAGCCCCCAAGGGGCAGGACATTCAGTACTTC CASSRAPKGQDIQYF
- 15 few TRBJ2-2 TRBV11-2 TGTGCCAGCAGAGTGGGGCATACGAACACCGGGGAGCTGTTTTTT CASRVGHTNTGELFF
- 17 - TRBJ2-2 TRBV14 TGTGCCAGCAGCCCGACAGTTGACGGTTGGGGCGCCGGGGAGCTGTTTTTT CASSPTVDGWGAGELFF
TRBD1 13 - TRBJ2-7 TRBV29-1 TGCAGCGTTTACCGGGACAGGGGCTACGAGCAGTACTTC CSVYRDRGYEQYF
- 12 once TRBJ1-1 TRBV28 TGTGCCAGCAGTTTCAAGGACAGTAGAACTTTCTTT CASSFKDSRTFF
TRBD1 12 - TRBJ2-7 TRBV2 TGTGCCAGCAGGGACAGGGGCCACGAGCAGTACTTC CASRDRGHEQYF
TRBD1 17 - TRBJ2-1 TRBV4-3 TGCGCCAGCAGCCATTCCGGGACAGCAAGCTCCTACAATGAGCAGTTCTTC CASSHSGTASSYNEQFF
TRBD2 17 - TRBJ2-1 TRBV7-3 TGTGCCAGCAGCGACCTACCGGGACTAGCGGATTACAATGAGCAGTTCTTC CASSDLPGLADYNEQFF
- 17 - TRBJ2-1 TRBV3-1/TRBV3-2 TGTGCCAGCAGCCAGGCCCCCGCGGGGGCCTCCTACAATGAGCAGTTCTTC CASSQAPAGASYNEQFF
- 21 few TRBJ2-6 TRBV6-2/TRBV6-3 TGTGCCAGCAGTTACTTACCCTGGGCGGATAGCGGAACCTCTGGGGCCAACGTCCTGACTTTC CASSYLPWADSGTSGANVLTF
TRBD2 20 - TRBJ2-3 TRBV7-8 TGTGCCAGCAGCTTATCCGCGAATGGGGTATGGGGACTAGGCACAGATACGCAGTATTTT CASSLSANGVWGLGTDTQYF
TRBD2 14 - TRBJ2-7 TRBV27 TGTGCCAGCAGTCCTAGCGGGATCGTCTACGAGCAGTACTTC CASSPSGIVYEQYF
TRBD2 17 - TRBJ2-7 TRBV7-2 TGTGCCAGCAGCTTAGCAACTAGCGGGACTTTCTCCTACGAGCAGTACTTC CASSLATSGTFSYEQYF
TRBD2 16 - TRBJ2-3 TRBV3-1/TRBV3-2 TGTGCCAGCAGCCAAATGATGGGACTAGCGTCCGATACGCAGTATTTT CASSQMMGLASDTQYF
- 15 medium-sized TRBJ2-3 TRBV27 TGTGCCAGCAGTTTCGGGATGTTGGGCACAGATACGCAGTATTTT CASSFGMLGTDTQYF
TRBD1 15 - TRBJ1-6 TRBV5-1 TGCGCCAGCGCCTTGTTGGGACAGGGAGGCTCACCCCTCCACTTT CASALLGQGGSPLHF
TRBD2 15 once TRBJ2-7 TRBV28 TGTGCCAGCAGCTCCCCTCCTAGCGGATCCTACGAGCAGTACTTC CASSSPPSGSYEQYF
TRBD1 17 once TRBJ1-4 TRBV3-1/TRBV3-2 TGTGCCAGCAGCCAAAGGGGACAGACGACGACTAATGAAAAACTGTTTTTT CASSQRGQTTTNEKLFF
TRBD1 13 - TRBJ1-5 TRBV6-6 TGTGCCAGCACCAACGACAGGGCCCAGCCCCAGCATTTT CASTNDRAQPQHF
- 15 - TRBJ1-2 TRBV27 TGTGCCAGCAAAGCGGGAACTATTAATTCCTATGGCTACACCTTC CASKAGTINSYGYTF
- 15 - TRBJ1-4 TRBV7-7 TGTGCCAGCAGCACCCCGGGGGGGATCGATGAAAAACTGTTTTTT CASSTPGGIDEKLFF
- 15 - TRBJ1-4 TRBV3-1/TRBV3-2 TGTGCCAGCAGCCAAGGAGGCGCAACTAATGAAAAACTGTTTTTT CASSQGGATNEKLFF
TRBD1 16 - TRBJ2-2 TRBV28 TGTGCCAGCAGTTTATGGGCAGGGGGAGACACCGGGGAGCTGTTTTTT CASSLWAGGDTGELFF
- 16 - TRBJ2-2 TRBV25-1 TGTGCCAGCGGCGGGTCACGGGGATTAAACACCGGGGAGCTGTTTTTT CASGGSRGLNTGELFF
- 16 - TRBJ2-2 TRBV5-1 TGCGCCAGCAGCTCCTCCGACTGGGGGGACACCGGGGAGCTGTTTTTT CASSSSDWGDTGELFF
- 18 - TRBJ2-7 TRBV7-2 TGTGCCAGCAGCGAACGACCGCACACATCAGGGAACCCCTACGAGCAGTACTTC CASSERPHTSGNPYEQYF
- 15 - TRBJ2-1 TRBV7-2 TGTGCCAGCAGGACCCAGGGGGGCTCCTACAATGAGCAGTTCTTC CASRTQGGSYNEQFF
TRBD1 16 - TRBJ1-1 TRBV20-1 TGCAGTGCTAGTCTAAACAGGGGGGGCATGAACACTGAAGCTTTCTTT CSASLNRGGMNTEAFF
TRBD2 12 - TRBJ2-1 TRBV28 TGTGCCAGCACCAGAATTAGCGGGGAGCAGTTCTTC CASTRISGEQFF
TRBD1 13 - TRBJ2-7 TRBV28 TGTGCCAGCAGTTCGGGACAGGGCTACGAGCAGTACTTC CASSSGQGYEQYF
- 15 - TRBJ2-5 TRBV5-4 TGTGCCAGCAGCGAGAGCTCCGGGCCGGGAAAGACCCAGTACTTC CASSESSGPGKTQYF